These T cell receptor beta chains were read from a single sample in a study of blood T cell repertoires in COVID-19. Sequencing used immunoSEQ multiplex PCR; TCRdb keeps in-frame clones, though not all of them. This table holds 200,000 to 250,000 clones, 88% found once. What was sequenced was peripheral blood. These receptors were obtained from a man aged 45-60 years with COVID-19, enrolled during active disease. Both conserved end residues are part of each CDR3. Fields, in order: V gene, J gene, CDR3 length, clone size, D gene, CDR3 protein, CDR3 DNA. A D gene is named only where the DNA matches it firmly. Rows give clone size only sometimes, using once, few, many, or a class for an expanded clone.

>TRBV29-1|TRBJ2-1|10|.|.
CSVGGGEQFF
TGCAGCGTTGGAGGGGGAGAGCAGTTCTTC
>TRBV19|TRBJ1-2|13|.|.
CASSIGPGYGYTF
TGTGCCAGTAGTATAGGGCCAGGCTATGGCTACACCTTC
>TRBV6-5|TRBJ1-2|15|.|.
CASSYSRAGNYGYTF
TGTGCCAGCAGTTACTCCAGGGCTGGTAACTATGGCTACACCTTC
>TRBV27|TRBJ1-6|16|few|.
CASSHYPGDYNSPLHF
TGTGCCAGCAGCCACTATCCAGGGGATTATAATTCACCCCTCCACTTT
>TRBV7-8|TRBJ2-7|16|.|TRBD1
CASSFSLDRSSYEQYF
TGTGCCAGCAGCTTTAGCTTGGACAGGAGCTCCTACGAGCAGTACTTC
>TRBV19|TRBJ1-3|15|once|.
CASSIQTLAGNTIYF
TGTGCCAGTAGTATACAGACACTTGCTGGAAACACCATATATTTT
>TRBV9|TRBJ1-4|16|.|.
CASSVAGVATNEKLFF
TGTGCCAGCAGCGTAGCGGGTGTTGCAACTAATGAAAAACTGTTTTTT
>TRBV9|TRBJ1-3|19|.|TRBD1
CASSPQGSTGRLAGNTIYF
TGTGCCAGCAGCCCCCAAGGGTCGACAGGGCGTTTGGCTGGAAACACCATATATTTT
>TRBV5-4|TRBJ2-3|13|.|.
CASSTAYTDTQYF
TGTGCCAGCAGTACAGCCTACACAGATACGCAGTATTTT
>TRBV7-8|TRBJ1-5|15|few|.
CASSLVAGGNQPQHF
TGTGCCAGCAGCTTAGTTGCCGGGGGCAATCAGCCCCAGCATTTT
>TRBV10-3|TRBJ2-1|18|.|TRBD2
CAISSQGTSGRGDNEQFF
TGTGCCATCAGTTCGCAGGGGACTAGCGGGAGGGGGGACAATGAGCAGTTCTTC
>TRBV7-2|TRBJ1-4|15|.|.
CASSPHRLPNEKLFF
TGTGCCAGCAGCCCCCACAGACTACCAAATGAAAAACTGTTTTTT